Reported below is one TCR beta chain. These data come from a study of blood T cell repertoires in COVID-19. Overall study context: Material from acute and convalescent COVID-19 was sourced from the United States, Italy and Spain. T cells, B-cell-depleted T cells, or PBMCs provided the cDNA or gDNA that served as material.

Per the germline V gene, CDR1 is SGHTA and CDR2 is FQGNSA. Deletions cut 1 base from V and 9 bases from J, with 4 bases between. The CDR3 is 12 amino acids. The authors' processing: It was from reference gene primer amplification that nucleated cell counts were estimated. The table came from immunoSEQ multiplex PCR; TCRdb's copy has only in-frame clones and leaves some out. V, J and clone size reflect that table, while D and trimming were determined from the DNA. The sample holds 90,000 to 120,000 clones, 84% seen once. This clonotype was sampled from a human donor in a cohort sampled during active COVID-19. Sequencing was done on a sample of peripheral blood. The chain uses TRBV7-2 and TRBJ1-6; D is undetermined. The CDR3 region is CASSLDGSPLHF. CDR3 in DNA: TGTGCCAGCAGCTTAGACGGTTCACCCCTCCACTTT.